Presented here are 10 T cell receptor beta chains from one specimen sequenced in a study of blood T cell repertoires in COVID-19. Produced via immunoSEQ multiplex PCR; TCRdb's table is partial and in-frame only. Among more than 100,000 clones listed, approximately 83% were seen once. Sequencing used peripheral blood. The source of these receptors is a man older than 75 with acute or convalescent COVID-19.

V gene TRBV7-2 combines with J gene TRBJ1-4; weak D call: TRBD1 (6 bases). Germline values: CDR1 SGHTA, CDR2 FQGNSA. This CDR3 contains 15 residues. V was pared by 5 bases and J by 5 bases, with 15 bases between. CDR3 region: CASSLPGTKNEKLFF. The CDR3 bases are TGTGCCAGCAGCCTGCCTGGGACAAAAAATGAAAAACTGTTTTTT.

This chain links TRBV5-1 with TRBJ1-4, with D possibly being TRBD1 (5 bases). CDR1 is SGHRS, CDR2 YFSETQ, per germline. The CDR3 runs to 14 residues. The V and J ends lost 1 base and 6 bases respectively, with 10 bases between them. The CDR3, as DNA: TGCGCCAGCAGCTTGTGGGGCACGGATGAAAAACTGTTTTTT. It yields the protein CASSLWGTDEKLFF.

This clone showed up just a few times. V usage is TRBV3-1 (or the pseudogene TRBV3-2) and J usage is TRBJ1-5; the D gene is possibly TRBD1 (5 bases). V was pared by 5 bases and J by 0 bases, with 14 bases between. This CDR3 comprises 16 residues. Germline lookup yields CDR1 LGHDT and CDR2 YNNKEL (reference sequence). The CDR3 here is CASSDGAGYSNQPQHF. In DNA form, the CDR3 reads TGTGCCAGCAGCGATGGGGCGGGGTATAGCAATCAGCCCCAGCATTTT.

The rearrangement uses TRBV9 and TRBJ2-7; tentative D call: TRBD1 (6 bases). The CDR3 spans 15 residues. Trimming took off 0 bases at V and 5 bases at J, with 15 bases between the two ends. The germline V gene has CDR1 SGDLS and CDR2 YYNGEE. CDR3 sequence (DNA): TGTGCCAGCAGCGTAGGGTCAGGGGCTTACGACGAGCAGTACTTC. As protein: CASSVGSGAYDEQYF.

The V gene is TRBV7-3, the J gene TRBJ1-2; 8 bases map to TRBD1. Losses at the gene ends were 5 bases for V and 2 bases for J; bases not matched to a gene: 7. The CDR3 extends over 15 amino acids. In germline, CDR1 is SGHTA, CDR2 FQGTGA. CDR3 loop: CASSDRQGLNYGYTF. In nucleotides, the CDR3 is TGTGCCAGCAGCGACAGACAGGGGCTAAACTATGGCTACACCTTC.

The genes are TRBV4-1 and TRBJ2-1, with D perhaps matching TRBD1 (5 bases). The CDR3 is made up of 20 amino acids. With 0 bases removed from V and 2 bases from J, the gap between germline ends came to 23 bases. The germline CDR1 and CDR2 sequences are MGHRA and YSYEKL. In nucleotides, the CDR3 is TGCGCCAGCAGCCAAGATCGGGCAGGGTCCCATCGGATGGCCTACAATGAGCAGTTCTTC. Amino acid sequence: CASSQDRAGSHRMAYNEQFF.

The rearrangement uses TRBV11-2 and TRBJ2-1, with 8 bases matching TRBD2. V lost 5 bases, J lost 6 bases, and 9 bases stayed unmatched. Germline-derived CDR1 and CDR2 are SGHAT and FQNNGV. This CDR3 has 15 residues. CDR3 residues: CASSVPGLDRNEQFF. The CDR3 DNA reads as TGTGCCAGCAGCGTGCCGGGACTAGACCGCAATGAGCAGTTCTTC.

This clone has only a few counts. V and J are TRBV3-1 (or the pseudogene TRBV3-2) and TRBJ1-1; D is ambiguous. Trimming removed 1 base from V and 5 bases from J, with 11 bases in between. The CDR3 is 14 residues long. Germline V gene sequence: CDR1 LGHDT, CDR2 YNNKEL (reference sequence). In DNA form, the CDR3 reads TGTGCCAGCAGCCAAGTTGAGGGAAGGACTGAAGCTTTCTTT. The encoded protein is CASSQVEGRTEAFF.

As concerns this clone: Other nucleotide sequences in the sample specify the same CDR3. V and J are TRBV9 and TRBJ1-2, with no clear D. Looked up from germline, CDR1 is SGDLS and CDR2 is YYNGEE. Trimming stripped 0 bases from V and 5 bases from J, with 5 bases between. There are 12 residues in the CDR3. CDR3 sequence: CASSVAGYGYTF. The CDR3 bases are TGTGCCAGCAGCGTAGCCGGGTATGGCTACACCTTC.

CDR3 coding DNA: TGTGCCAGCAGCCTCTCCGGGACAGGGGCTGGCGAGCAGTACTTC. This codes for CASSLSGTGAGEQYF. The rearrangement joins TRBV3-1 (or the pseudogene TRBV3-2) to TRBJ2-7, with 10 bases matching TRBD1. Losses at the gene ends were 4 bases for V and 6 bases for J; bases not matched to a gene: 9. This CDR3 contains 15 residues. Germline-derived CDR1 and CDR2 are LGHDT and YNNKEL (reference sequence).